Given below is one T cell receptor beta chain in context. It has no known antigen specificity. No much larger clonotype is one base removed from it; base qualities were not supplied. Collaborating institutions collected whole blood in K2EDTA tubes following their own protocols. For TCRbeta analysis, collaborators shipped samples as frozen whole blood, isolated PBMCs, or DNA extracted from either of those sample types. The immunoSEQ Assay, a bias-controlled multiplex PCR, was used to amplify TCRbeta CDR3 regions from genomic DNA. As for how the authors treated the data: The number of nucleated cells in each sample was estimated from the amplification of reference gene primers within the assay. To quantify the absolute abundance of each unique TCRbeta CDR3 rearrangement, sequence reads were collapsed and filtered. Productive Simpson clonality was computed per sample as the square root of Simpson's diversity index over productive rearrangements. TCRdb took this table from immuneACCESS and kept in-frame rearrangements with V and J called. Such tables lack part of the clones; where checked against another copy, unresolved V genes explain under half of the gap, and the rest is unexplained. V, J and clone size derive from that table, while D and trimming were established from the DNA sequence. Present in this sample are 90,000 to 120,000 clones, 80% to 85% of which were seen just once. The ten largest clones capture around 4.5% of the sample.

The germline V gene (reference sequence) gives CDR1 as LNHDA and CDR2 as SQIVND. Taken from cysteine to phenylalanine, the CDR3 has 15 residues. Only CDR3 DNA remains: 45 bases, in frame from the first base. Relative to germline, V is missing 3 bases and J is missing 7 bases, with 7 bases of the junction outside any gene match. This sample was included in a study of blood T cell repertoires in COVID-19 (dated by TCRdb to 2018 to 2021). For the study in its entirety: Samples covering the acute and convalescent phases of COVID-19 were provided by collaborators in the United States, Italy and Spain. The samples were drawn from the first 160 participants of the ongoing ImmuneRACE study and from some 1,300 subjects provided by 6 global collaborators. Where available, HLA class I and class II types were taken from metadata supplied by the sample provider and were not determined by assay-based typing. A freely available public database, intended as a resource for researchers studying the immune response to SARS-CoV-2, is where the repertoires were released. Nearly every sample came with metadata listing a de-identified subject ID, COVID-19 status, age in years and sex. The material from the prospective study consisted of cDNA or gDNA derived from T cells, B-cell-depleted T cells, or PBMCs. Deeply sampled blood TCRbeta repertoires from subjects exposed to, actively infected with, or recovered from COVID-19 were included in the dataset. General findings and caveats noted by the study authors: The quantity of clinical and demographic metadata differed by source and by participant and was supplied without curation.

The specimen sequenced was peripheral blood. The chain links TRBV19 with TRBJ2-1; the junction holds 9 bases that match TRBD1. The TCR originated in a man in his 70s with acute or convalescent COVID-19. The nucleotide sequence is given as TGTGCCAGTAGTATCGGACAGGGGTGTAATAATGAGCAGTTCTTC. Translated, it gives CASSIGQGCNNEQFF.